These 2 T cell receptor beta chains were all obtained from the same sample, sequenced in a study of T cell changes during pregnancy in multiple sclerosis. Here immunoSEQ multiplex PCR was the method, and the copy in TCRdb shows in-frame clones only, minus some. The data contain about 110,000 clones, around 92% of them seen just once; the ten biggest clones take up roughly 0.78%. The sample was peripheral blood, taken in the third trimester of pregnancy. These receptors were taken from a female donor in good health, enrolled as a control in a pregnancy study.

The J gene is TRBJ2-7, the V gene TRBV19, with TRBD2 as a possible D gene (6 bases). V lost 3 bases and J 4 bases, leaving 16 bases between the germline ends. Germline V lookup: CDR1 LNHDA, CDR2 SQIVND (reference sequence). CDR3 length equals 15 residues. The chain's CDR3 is CASSIGLGGGYEQYF. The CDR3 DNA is TGTGCCAGTAGTATTGGTCTGGGTGGGGGGTACGAGCAGTACTTC. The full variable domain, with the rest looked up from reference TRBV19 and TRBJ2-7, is DGGITQSPKYLFRKEGQNVTLSCEQNLNHDAMYWYRQDPGQGLRLIYYSQIVNDFQKGDIAEGYSVSREKKESFPLTVTSAQKNPTAFYLCASSIGLGGGYEQYFGPGTRLTVT.

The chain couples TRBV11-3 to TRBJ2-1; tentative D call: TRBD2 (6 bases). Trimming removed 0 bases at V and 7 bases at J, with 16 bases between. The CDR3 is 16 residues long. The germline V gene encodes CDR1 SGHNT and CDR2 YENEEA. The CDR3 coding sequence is TGTGCCAGCAGCTTAGATGGTCGGTCGACTAGTAATGAGCAGTTCTTC. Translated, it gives CASSLDGRSTSNEQFF.